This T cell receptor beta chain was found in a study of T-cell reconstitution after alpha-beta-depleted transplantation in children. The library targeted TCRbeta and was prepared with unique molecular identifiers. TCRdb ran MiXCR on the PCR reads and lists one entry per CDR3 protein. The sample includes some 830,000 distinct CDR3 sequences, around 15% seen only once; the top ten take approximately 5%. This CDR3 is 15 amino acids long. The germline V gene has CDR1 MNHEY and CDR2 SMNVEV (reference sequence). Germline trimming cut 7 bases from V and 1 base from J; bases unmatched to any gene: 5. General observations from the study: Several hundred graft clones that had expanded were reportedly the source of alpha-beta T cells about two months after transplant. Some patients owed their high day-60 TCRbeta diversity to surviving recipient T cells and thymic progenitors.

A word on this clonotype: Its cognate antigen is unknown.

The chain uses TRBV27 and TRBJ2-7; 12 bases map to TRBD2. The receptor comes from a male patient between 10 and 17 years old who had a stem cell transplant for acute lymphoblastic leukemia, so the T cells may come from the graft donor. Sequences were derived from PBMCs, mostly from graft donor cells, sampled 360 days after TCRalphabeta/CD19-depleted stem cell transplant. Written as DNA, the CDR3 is TGTGCCAGCACCGGACTAGCGGGAACTTCCTACGAGCAGTACTTC. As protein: CASTGLAGTSYEQYF.